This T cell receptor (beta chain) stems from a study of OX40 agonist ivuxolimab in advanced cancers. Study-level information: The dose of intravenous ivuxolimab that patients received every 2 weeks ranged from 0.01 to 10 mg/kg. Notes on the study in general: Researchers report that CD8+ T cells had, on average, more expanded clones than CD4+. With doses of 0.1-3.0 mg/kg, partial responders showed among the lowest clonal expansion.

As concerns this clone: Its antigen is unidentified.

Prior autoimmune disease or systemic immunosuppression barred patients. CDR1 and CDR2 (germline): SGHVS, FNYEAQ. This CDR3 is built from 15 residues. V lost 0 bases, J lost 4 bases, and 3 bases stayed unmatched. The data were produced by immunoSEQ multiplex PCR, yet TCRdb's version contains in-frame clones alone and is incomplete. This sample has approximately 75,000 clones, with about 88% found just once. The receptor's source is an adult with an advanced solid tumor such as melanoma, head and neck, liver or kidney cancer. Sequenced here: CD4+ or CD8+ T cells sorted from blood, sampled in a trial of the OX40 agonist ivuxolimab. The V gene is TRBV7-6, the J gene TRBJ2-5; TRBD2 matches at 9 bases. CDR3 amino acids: CASSLANSGRETQYF. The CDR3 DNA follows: TGTGCCAGCAGCTTAGCGAATAGCGGGAGAGAGACCCAGTACTTC.